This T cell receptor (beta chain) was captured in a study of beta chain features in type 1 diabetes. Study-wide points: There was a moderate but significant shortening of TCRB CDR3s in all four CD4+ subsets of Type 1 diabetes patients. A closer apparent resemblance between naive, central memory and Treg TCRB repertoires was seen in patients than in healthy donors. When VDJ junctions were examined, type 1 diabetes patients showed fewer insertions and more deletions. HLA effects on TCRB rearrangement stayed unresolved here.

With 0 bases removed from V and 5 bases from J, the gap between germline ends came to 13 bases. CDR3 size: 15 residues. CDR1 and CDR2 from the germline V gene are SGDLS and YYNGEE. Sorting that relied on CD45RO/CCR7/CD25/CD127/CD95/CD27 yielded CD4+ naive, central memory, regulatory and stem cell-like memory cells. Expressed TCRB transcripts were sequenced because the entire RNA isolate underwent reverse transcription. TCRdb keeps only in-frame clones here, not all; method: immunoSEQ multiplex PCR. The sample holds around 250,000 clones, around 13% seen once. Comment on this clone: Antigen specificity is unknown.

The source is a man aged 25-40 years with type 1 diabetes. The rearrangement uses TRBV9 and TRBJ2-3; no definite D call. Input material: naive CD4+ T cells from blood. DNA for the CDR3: TGTGCCAGCAGCGTAGCCCCAACTGGTATAGATACGCAGTATTTT. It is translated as CASSVAPTGIDTQYF.